Below, 13 T cell receptor beta chains from the same sample are listed, as sequenced in a study of T-cell memory formation after mild COVID-19. MiXCR, applied by TCRdb to the 5' RACE reads, yields one record per CDR3 protein. The data contain roughly 250,000 distinct CDR3 sequences, over 15% of them singletons. The sample consisted of PBMCs or a T cell subset sorted from them (not recorded which). The receptors derive from a man younger than 30 who had mild COVID-19 (a few samples of this study predate the infection). Cell type and time point are not known.

DNA for the CDR3: TGTGCCAGCAGCTTTTCTATCCTCGGACGGACCAAGGAAAGGACCGGGGAGCTGTTTTTT. It yields the protein CASSFSILGRTKERTGELFF. The chain couples TRBV7-6 to TRBJ2-2; no clear D. This CDR3 has 20 amino acids. Germline V lookup: CDR1 SGHVS, CDR2 FNYEAQ. V was pared by 3 bases and J by 5 bases, with 28 bases between.

The rearrangement links TRBV7-2 to TRBJ1-1, with D uncertain. Looked up from germline, CDR1 is SGHTA and CDR2 is FQGNSA. This CDR3 has 14 residues. Trimming shortened V by 5 bases and J by 1 base, and 11 bases separated the two germline ends. The CDR3 region has the DNA TGTGCCAGCAGCCACTATCCGGAGAACACTGAAGCTTTCTTT. Protein sequence: CASSHYPENTEAFF.

The CDR3 reads CASSQEVERYWTQYF. The CDR3 nucleotides read TGCGCCAGCAGCCAAGAAGTGGAGCGGTACTGGACCCAGTACTTC. J is TRBJ2-5 and V is TRBV4-1; the D gene is possibly TRBD2 (5 bases). The CDR3 is 15 residues long. Germline V gene lookup returns CDR1 MGHRA and CDR2 YSYEKL. V lost 0 bases to trimming and J lost 7 bases, with 15 bases between them.

The rearrangement links TRBV12-3 or TRBV12-4 to TRBJ2-1; perhaps D is TRBD1 or TRBD2 (6 bases each). There are 15 residues in the CDR3. Deletions cut 1 base from V and 2 bases from J, with 9 bases between. The CDR3 DNA reads TGTGCCAGCAGTTTAGTCCGGGGGCCCTACAATGAGCAGTTCTTC. It translates to CASSLVRGPYNEQFF.

This clonotype was found a few times. CDR3 nucleotides: TGTGCCACCAGTGCGGCTAGCGGGGCAGAGACCCAGTACTTC. Protein: CATSAASGAETQYF. The rearrangement uses TRBV24-1 and TRBJ2-5; 9 bases align to TRBD2. CDR1 and CDR2 (germline): KGHDR, SFDVKD. The CDR3 sequence is 14 residues long. V lost 5 bases to trimming and J lost 4 bases; unmatched junction nucleotides: 4.

This clonotype was recorded a few times. The chain employs TRBV14 and TRBJ1-6; 9 bases fit TRBD1. Germline trimming cut 0 bases from V and 8 bases from J; bases unmatched to any gene: 8. The length of the CDR3 is 17 residues. From germline, CDR1 is SGHDN and CDR2 FVKESK. The CDR3, as DNA: TGTGCCAGCAGCCAAGAAGCCGCAGACAGGGGGGATTCACCCCTCCACTTT. Translation: CASSQEAADRGDSPLHF.

In this sample, this clonotype turned up a few times. The chain recombines TRBV7-9 with TRBJ2-5, with D possibly called TRBD1 or TRBD2 (5 bases each). The V and J ends lost 1 base and 4 bases respectively, with 13 bases between them. Germline V gene sequence: CDR1 SEHNR, CDR2 FQNEAQ (reference sequence). This CDR3 has 15 residues. CDR3 sequence: CASSLGGRQLETQYF. Written as DNA, the CDR3 is TGTGCCAGCAGCTTAGGAGGGAGACAGCTAGAGACCCAGTACTTC.

This clonotype was counted a few times. This chain connects TRBV7-9 to TRBJ2-7; 8 bases line up with TRBD1. Germline V gives CDR1 SEHNR, CDR2 FQNEAQ (reference sequence). The ends lost 6 bases at V and 6 bases at J; junction bases unmatched: 16. The CDR3 totals 16 residues. This chain's CDR3 is CASRQHPPQGGGEQYF. In DNA form, the CDR3 reads TGTGCCAGCAGACAACACCCCCCACAGGGGGGTGGCGAGCAGTACTTC.

The V call is TRBV9, the J call TRBJ2-7, with 9 bases fitting TRBD2. This CDR3 region has 14 residues. Germline V lookup: CDR1 SGDLS, CDR2 YYNGEE. V was pared by 4 bases and J by 4 bases, with 6 bases of the junction left unmatched. The CDR3 coding sequence is TGTGCCAGCAGCAAGAGCGGGGGGCGGTACGAGCAGTACTTC. Residues: CASSKSGGRYEQYF.

Here the CDR3 DNA reads TGTGCCAGCAGCTTAGTGGTTAGCGGGGGGGTAGATACGCAGTATTTT. This translates into CASSLVVSGGVDTQYF. This sequence joins TRBV7-2 and TRBJ2-3, with 11 bases aligning to TRBD2. V lost 1 base, J lost 5 bases, and 5 bases stayed unmatched. The CDR3 length is 16 residues. Germline CDR1 is SGHTA and CDR2 is FQGNSA.

This clonotype occurred a few times. This sequence joins TRBV4-1 and TRBJ1-1; no definite D call. V lost 1 base and J 7 bases, leaving 16 bases between the germline ends. CDR3 length equals 15 residues. Germline CDR1 MGHRA, CDR2 YSYEKL. CDR3 in DNA: TGCGCCAGCAGCCAAGCCCGTCATGTTGGCCGTGAAGCTTTCTTT. It encodes CASSQARHVGREAFF.

DNA of the CDR3: TGTGCCAGCAGCCCAACGCCCGGGACAGGGGACGGCTACGAGCAGTACGTC. Translation gives CASSPTPGTGDGYEQYV. The chain is built from TRBV28 and TRBJ2-7; TRBD1 agrees at 10 bases. The CDR3 is made up of 17 amino acids. Germline V gene data show CDR1 as MDHEN and CDR2 as SYDVKM. The V segment lost 6 bases and the J segment 3 bases; nucleotides outside the gene matches: 14.

This clonotype was detected only a few times. This rearrangement joins TRBV3-1 to TRBJ2-3, with D perhaps matching TRBD2 (6 bases). Trimming cost V 4 bases and J 7 bases, with 12 bases left between them. The CDR3 has 13 residues. Germline CDR1 and CDR2: LGHDT and YNNKEL (reference sequence). The DNA of the CDR3 is TGTGCCAGCAGCCCCGCAGGCGGGAATACGCAGTATTTT. It specifies CASSPAGGNTQYF.